The rows below give T cell receptor beta chains drawn from one sample of a study of CD8+CD57+ T cells in acquired aplastic anemia. TCRdb fed the reads into MiXCR, producing one record per CDR3 protein. The table has over 100,000 distinct CDR3 sequences, less than 45% seen once. Sequencing used sorted CD4+, CD8+, or CD8+CD57+ T cells (not recorded which) from PBMCs. All receptors derive from a human donor in good health, serving as a control. CDR3s include the opening cysteine and the closing phenylalanine or tryptophan. A D gene is named only where the DNA matches it firmly. Not all rows give a size; the values are once, few, many and, for expanded clones, a class.

clone size: .; J gene: TRBJ2-1; D gene: TRBD2; V gene: TRBV2; CDR3 protein: CASKGLAEAWGTNEQFF; CDR3 DNA: TGTGCCAGCAAGGGACTAGCAGAGGCCTGGGGTACGAATGAGCAGTTCTTC
clone size: once; J gene: TRBJ2-3; D gene: .; V gene: TRBV24-1; CDR3 protein: CATSDPLSGNTDTQYF; CDR3 DNA: TGTGCCACCAGTGACCCCCTGTCAGGTAACACAGATACGCAGTATTTT
clone size: .; J gene: TRBJ2-5; D gene: .; V gene: TRBV7-2; CDR3 protein: CASSLLGRQETQYF; CDR3 DNA: TGTGCCAGCAGCTTATTAGGCCGCCAAGAGACCCAGTACTTC
clone size: .; J gene: TRBJ1-2; D gene: .; V gene: TRBV2; CDR3 protein: CASHGQGGYGYTF; CDR3 DNA: TGTGCCAGCCACGGGCAGGGAGGTTATGGCTACACCTTC
clone size: many; J gene: TRBJ2-5; D gene: .; V gene: TRBV20-1; CDR3 protein: CSAGDGVQETQYF; CDR3 DNA: TGCAGTGCTGGTGACGGTGTTCAAGAGACCCAGTACTTC
clone size: .; J gene: TRBJ2-7; D gene: TRBD1; V gene: TRBV9; CDR3 protein: CASSTQTGGYEQYF; CDR3 DNA: TGTGCCAGCAGCACCCAGACAGGGGGCTACGAGCAGTACTTC
clone size: .; J gene: TRBJ2-3; D gene: TRBD2; V gene: TRBV2; CDR3 protein: CASSLSGGATDTQYF; CDR3 DNA: TGTGCCAGCAGCCTTAGCGGGGGGGCTACAGATACGCAGTATTTT
clone size: once; J gene: TRBJ1-5; D gene: .; V gene: TRBV19; CDR3 protein: CASSRKSGQPQHF; CDR3 DNA: TGTGCCAGTAGTCGGAAGTCGGGTCAGCCCCAGCATTTT
clone size: .; J gene: TRBJ1-6; D gene: .; V gene: TRBV20-1; CDR3 protein: CSARDRDSPLHF; CDR3 DNA: TGCAGTGCTAGAGATCGGGATTCACCCCTCCACTTT
clone size: .; J gene: TRBJ1-2; D gene: .; V gene: TRBV2; CDR3 protein: CASTAGAFYGYTF; CDR3 DNA: TGTGCCAGCACAGCAGGGGCCTTCTATGGCTACACCTTC
clone size: many; J gene: TRBJ2-1; D gene: .; V gene: TRBV5-4; CDR3 protein: CASSLDSHYNEQFF; CDR3 DNA: TGTGCCAGCAGCTTAGACAGCCACTACAATGAGCAGTTCTTC
clone size: few; J gene: TRBJ2-3; D gene: TRBD2; V gene: TRBV4-1; CDR3 protein: CASSHGLAGGPGRDAQYF; CDR3 DNA: TGCGCCAGCAGCCACGGACTAGCGGGGGGGCCGGGGCGAGATGCGCAGTATTTT
clone size: .; J gene: TRBJ2-1; D gene: TRBD2; V gene: TRBV24-1; CDR3 protein: CATSDFRAGGPTDGQFF; CDR3 DNA: TGTGCCACCAGTGATTTCCGCGCGGGAGGGCCGACGGATGGGCAGTTCTTC
clone size: .; J gene: TRBJ1-3; D gene: .; V gene: TRBV25-1; CDR3 protein: CASSAPKVIGSGNTIYF; CDR3 DNA: TGTGCCAGCAGTGCACCTAAAGTCATCGGGTCTGGAAACACCATATATTTT
clone size: .; J gene: TRBJ1-4; D gene: .; V gene: TRBV12-3/TRBV12-4; CDR3 protein: CASSRTSGRAASF; CDR3 DNA: TGTGCCAGCAGTCGAACCAGCGGGAGGGCCGCTTCTTTT
clone size: many; J gene: TRBJ1-2; D gene: .; V gene: TRBV29-1; CDR3 protein: CSVDRTNGVGYTF; CDR3 DNA: TGCAGCGTTGATAGGACGAACGGGGTTGGCTACACCTTC
clone size: few; J gene: TRBJ1-5; D gene: .; V gene: TRBV6-1; CDR3 protein: CASSVLGEGQPQHF; CDR3 DNA: TGTGCCAGCAGTGTGCTGGGGGAGGGACAGCCCCAGCATTTT
clone size: .; J gene: TRBJ2-1; D gene: TRBD1; V gene: TRBV11-2; CDR3 protein: CVSSLDRSTEQFF; CDR3 DNA: TGTGTCAGCAGCTTGGACAGGTCAACGGAGCAGTTCTTC
clone size: many; J gene: TRBJ2-2; D gene: .; V gene: TRBV2; CDR3 protein: CASTDRSTGELFF; CDR3 DNA: TGTGCCAGCACAGACAGGAGCACCGGGGAGCTGTTTTTT
clone size: many; J gene: TRBJ1-1; D gene: TRBD1; V gene: TRBV20-1; CDR3 protein: CSASIGGQGGTEAFF; CDR3 DNA: TGCAGTGCTAGTATCGGTGGACAGGGGGGGACTGAAGCTTTCTTT
clone size: .; J gene: TRBJ2-3; D gene: .; V gene: TRBV20-1; CDR3 protein: CSAFGRGDTQYF; CDR3 DNA: TGCAGTGCCTTCGGGCGAGGGGATACGCAGTATTTT
clone size: .; J gene: TRBJ2-7; D gene: .; V gene: TRBV7-6; CDR3 protein: CASSLAGAEQYF; CDR3 DNA: TGTGCCAGCAGCTTAGCAGGGGCCGAGCAGTACTTC
clone size: .; J gene: TRBJ1-4; D gene: .; V gene: TRBV7-2; CDR3 protein: CASSLNRDNEKLFF; CDR3 DNA: TGTGCCAGCAGCTTAAACAGGGATAACGAAAAACTGTTTTTT
clone size: many; J gene: TRBJ2-5; D gene: TRBD2; V gene: TRBV5-4; CDR3 protein: CASSPGLAGGGQQTQYF; CDR3 DNA: TGTGCCAGCAGCCCCGGACTAGCGGGGGGAGGCCAGCAGACCCAGTACTTC
clone size: many; J gene: TRBJ1-2; D gene: .; V gene: TRBV4-2; CDR3 protein: CASSEEPVSGIVGYGYTF; CDR3 DNA: TGTGCCAGCAGCGAAGAACCGGTTTCAGGGATCGTCGGCTATGGCTACACCTTC
clone size: many; J gene: TRBJ1-5; D gene: TRBD1; V gene: TRBV5-1; CDR3 protein: CASSQGGSDQPQHF; CDR3 DNA: TGCGCCAGCAGCCAAGGGGGCTCAGATCAGCCCCAGCATTTT
clone size: many; J gene: TRBJ2-7; D gene: TRBD2; V gene: TRBV19; CDR3 protein: CASSTLPPRLAGTYEQYF; CDR3 DNA: TGTGCCAGTAGTACCCTCCCCCCAAGACTAGCGGGGACCTACGAGCAGTACTTC